This T cell receptor beta chain appears in the sequencing data of a study of blood T cell repertoires in COVID-19. Trimming removed 7 bases from V and 1 base from J; junction bases left unmatched: 7. The germline CDR1 and CDR2 sequences are LNHDA and SQIVND (reference sequence). The CDR3 consists of 16 residues. The protocol was immunoSEQ multiplex PCR, while the TCRdb copy is restricted to in-frame clones and leaves out a portion. This repertoire shows some 48,000 clones, 90% found once; its top ten account for under 6.5%. This chain links TRBV19 with TRBJ2-2; 9 bases agree with TRBD1. Sequencing input: peripheral blood. This receptor was taken from a man between 65 and 79 years old with acute or convalescent COVID-19. Here the CDR3 reads CASTLWGQGNTGELFF. In DNA, the CDR3 is TGTGCCAGTACCCTATGGGGACAGGGGAACACCGGGGAGCTGTTTTTT.